This passage covers 23 T cell receptor beta chains from one sample sequenced in a study of T cell responses to AZD1222 COVID-19 vaccine. Data came from immunoSEQ multiplex PCR; TCRdb stores just in-frame clones and leaves some out. Of 130,000 to 150,000 clones listed, approximately 90% are singletons. Sequencing used peripheral blood, obtained 28 days after the second AZD1222 dose. The receptor source for this set is an adult who received the AZD1222 COVID-19 vaccine.

V and J are TRBV3-1 (or the pseudogene TRBV3-2) and TRBJ2-2; 12 positions match TRBD2. From germline, CDR1 is LGHDT and CDR2 YNNKEL (reference sequence). This CDR3 has 15 amino acids. Trimming cost V 5 bases and J 6 bases; bases outside gene matches: 4. This CDR3 is CASSRLAGAAGELFF. The DNA of the CDR3 is TGTGCCAGCAGCAGACTAGCGGGAGCCGCCGGGGAGCTGTTTTTT.

In regard to this clone: Other DNA sequences in the same sample also yield this CDR3. This chain links TRBV6-5 with TRBJ1-2, with 7 bases aligning to TRBD1. The CDR3 runs to 13 residues. The germline V gene encodes CDR1 MNHEY and CDR2 SVGAGI. Unmatched junction bases numbered 3, after V lost 6 bases and J lost 2 bases. The CDR3 sequence is CASRGTANYGYTF. In nucleotides, the CDR3 is TGTGCCAGCAGGGGGACAGCCAACTATGGCTACACCTTC.

This chain uses TRBV5-1 with TRBJ1-2; 10 bases map to TRBD1. There are 14 residues in the CDR3. Germline V CDR1 and CDR2: SGHRS, YFSETQ. J gave up 7 bases and V 3 bases, and 6 bases lay outside the gene matches. CDR3 sequence reads: CASSSGTGAIGYTF. In DNA, the CDR3 is TGCGCCAGCAGCTCTGGGACAGGGGCCATTGGCTACACCTTC.

The V call is TRBV18, the J call TRBJ1-2; 8 bases align to TRBD1. Germline values: CDR1 KGHSH, CDR2 LQKENI. Germline trimming cut 0 bases from V and 4 bases from J; bases unmatched to any gene: 7. There are 16 residues in the CDR3. The CDR3 coding sequence is TGTGCCAGCTCACCACCGGGGACAGGAGGGGTCTATGGCTACACCTTC. This sequence encodes CASSPPGTGGVYGYTF.

This clone was recorded only once. Written as DNA, the CDR3 is TGTGCCAGCAGCTTGGGTGGAGGTGAGACCCAGTACTTC. Translated: CASSLGGGETQYF. V is TRBV7-3 and J is TRBJ2-5; D possibly corresponds to TRBD2 (5 bases). The CDR3 length is 13 residues. V was shortened by 3 bases and J by 5 bases, with 10 bases between the two germline ends. The germline CDR1 and CDR2 sequences are SGHTA and FQGTGA.

This chain joins TRBV19 and TRBJ1-1; D may be TRBD1 (5 bases). Germline lookup yields CDR1 LNHDA and CDR2 SQIVND (reference sequence). The CDR3 totals 12 residues. Trimming took 2 bases from V and 8 from J, leaving 9 bases between them. The CDR3 nucleotides read TGTGCCAGTAGTATACGGGGGGACGAAGCTTTCTTT. This encodes CASSIRGDEAFF.

The genes are TRBV24-1 and TRBJ2-1; weak D call: TRBD1 (6 bases). V lost 4 bases, J lost 5 bases, and 14 bases lay in between. The CDR3 is made up of 15 amino acids. Germline CDR1 reads KGHDR; CDR2 reads SFDVKD. The CDR3 DNA is TGTGCCACCAGTGACGGTTGGACAGAGAACAATGAGCAGTTCTTC. It translates to CATSDGWTENNEQFF.

CDR3 nucleotides: TGTGCCAGCAGCCAAAACCCCGGGGGGGTTAGCGGGAGGGCAGATACGCAGTATTTT. This translates into CASSQNPGGVSGRADTQYF. The V and J genes are TRBV3-1 (or the pseudogene TRBV3-2) and TRBJ2-3, with TRBD2 identical over 11 bases. Germline loops: CDR1 LGHDT, CDR2 YNNKEL (reference sequence). V dropped 2 bases and J dropped 4; count of bases not matched to a gene: 14. The CDR3 runs to 19 residues.

This clone was recorded a few times. V gene TRBV24-1 combines with J gene TRBJ2-1, with 9 bases fitting TRBD2. The V gene's germline CDR1 is KGHDR and CDR2 SFDVKD. The junction had 10 bases not matched to a gene; V was cut back by 4 bases and J by 7 bases. This CDR3 has 16 amino acids. DNA for the CDR3: TGTGCCACCAGTGACTCAGTAGCGGGAGCGGATAATGAGCAGTTCTTC. The encoded protein is CATSDSVAGADNEQFF.

The gene calls are TRBV5-1 and TRBJ2-1; D may be TRBD2 (5 bases). The CDR3 is 15 amino acids. V lost 1 base and J 2 bases, leaving 10 bases between the germline ends. The germline CDR1 and CDR2 sequences are SGHRS and YFSETQ. In DNA form, the CDR3 reads TGCGCCAGCAGCTTGTCAAGCGGAACCTACAATGAGCAGTTCTTC. Translating it yields CASSLSSGTYNEQFF.

The CDR3, as DNA: TGCAGCGTTGAAGATGGGCGGGGGTATGGCTACACCTTC. Amino acids: CSVEDGRGYGYTF. The J gene is TRBJ1-2, the V gene TRBV29-1; weak D call: TRBD1 (5 bases). Trimming removed 0 bases from V and 5 bases from J, with 10 bases in between. The germline V gene encodes CDR1 SQVTM and CDR2 ANQGSEA. The CDR3 has 13 amino acids.

This clone appeared a few times. This chain uses TRBV7-9 with TRBJ2-1; 8 bases align to TRBD2. CDR1 is SEHNR, CDR2 FQNEAQ, per germline (reference sequence). Losses at the gene ends were 1 base for V and 1 base for J; bases not matched to a gene: 3. The CDR3 has 16 residues. DNA of the CDR3: TGTGCCAGCAGCTTAGAATTAGCGGGGTCCTACAATGAGCAGTTCTTC. This gives the protein CASSLELAGSYNEQFF.

V is TRBV7-9 and J is TRBJ2-3, with 9 bases matching TRBD2. Per the germline V gene, CDR1 is SEHNR and CDR2 is FQNEAQ (reference sequence). The V segment lost 4 bases and the J segment 4 bases; nucleotides outside the gene matches: 3. CDR3 length equals 14 residues. The CDR3 loop is CASSSGLAPDTQYF. For the CDR3, the DNA is TGTGCCAGCAGCTCCGGACTAGCGCCAGATACGCAGTATTTT.

The chain recombines TRBV7-8 with TRBJ2-7; no clear D. V gave up 5 bases and J gave up 5 bases, with 16 bases separating them. The CDR3 extends over 14 amino acids. The germline CDR1 and CDR2 sequences are SGHVS and FQNEAQ. The chain's CDR3 is CASSPRLGRDEQYF. The CDR3 DNA is TGTGCCAGCAGCCCACGACTTGGAAGGGACGAGCAGTACTTC.

The chain links TRBV29-1 to TRBJ1-2; no definite D call. Germline V CDR1 and CDR2: SQVTM, ANQGSEA. Between the trimmed V and J ends, which lost 5 bases and 4 bases, there was a span of 14 bases. The length of the CDR3 is 13 residues. As DNA, the CDR3 is TGCAGCGTTAAATTGCGGGGAGGCTATGGCTACACCTTC. It codes for CSVKLRGGYGYTF.

The genes are TRBV11-2 and TRBJ2-2; TRBD1 matches at 9 bases. Germline CDR1 reads SGHAT; CDR2 reads FQNNGV. The CDR3 runs to 16 residues. Losses at the gene ends were 5 bases for V and 7 bases for J; bases not matched to a gene: 11. The DNA of the CDR3 is TGTGCCAGCAGCGTGACGTGGGACAGGGATATCGGGGAGCTGTTTTTT. It specifies CASSVTWDRDIGELFF.

This chain links TRBV6-5 with TRBJ1-2, with a tentative D call TRBD1 (5 bases). Germline CDR1 reads MNHEY; CDR2 reads SVGAGI. Trimming pared 6 bases from V and 0 bases from J, leaving 14 bases between. CDR3 length: 15 amino acids. This chain's CDR3 is CASSKSGTANYGYTF. The CDR3, as DNA: TGTGCCAGCAGCAAATCCGGGACCGCTAACTATGGCTACACCTTC.

This clone was counted a single time. The chain joins TRBV15 to TRBJ1-4; D not resolved. This CDR3 is built from 15 residues. V was shortened by 0 bases and J by 5 bases, with 10 bases between the two germline ends. The germline CDR1 and CDR2 sequences are LNHNV and YYDKDF (reference sequence). DNA for the CDR3: TGTGCCACCAGCAGAGACCCCACGGGAAATGAAAAACTGTTTTTT. This encodes CATSRDPTGNEKLFF.

The rearrangement joins TRBV11-2 to TRBJ1-1; perhaps TRBD1 as D (5 bases). V lost 1 base and J 5 bases, leaving 14 bases between the germline ends. This CDR3 is built from 15 residues. Germline values: CDR1 SGHAT, CDR2 FQNNGV. CDR3 in amino acids: CASSLVGSGLTEAFF. DNA of the CDR3: TGTGCCAGCAGCTTAGTCGGTTCAGGGTTAACTGAAGCTTTCTTT.

The CDR3 sequence: CASSLVLGTEAFF. DNA of the CDR3: TGTGCCAGCAGTTTGGTCCTAGGCACTGAAGCTTTCTTT. The V and J genes are TRBV12-3 or TRBV12-4 and TRBJ1-1; D is unclear. Trimming took off 3 bases at V and 4 bases at J, with 9 bases between the two ends. This CDR3 has 13 amino acids.

This clone was observed a handful of times. V gene TRBV25-1 combines with J gene TRBJ1-3, with TRBD1 matching over 7 bases. Unmatched junction bases numbered 6, after V lost 1 base and J lost 0 bases. The CDR3 contains 17 residues. In germline, CDR1 is MGHDK, CDR2 SYGVNS. CDR3 nucleotides: TGTGCCAGCAGTGAATCGATAGGGACAGCCTCTGGAAACACCATATATTTT. It yields the protein CASSESIGTASGNTIYF.

The rearrangement links TRBV5-1 to TRBJ1-1; D unclear. Trimming removed 3 bases from V and 1 base from J, with 13 bases in between. The CDR3 is made up of 15 amino acids. CDR1 is SGHRS and CDR2 is YFSETQ in the germline V gene. In nucleotides, the CDR3 is TGCGCCAGCAGCTCCGACCCGTCGGGGAACACTGAAGCTTTCTTT. This gives the protein CASSSDPSGNTEAFF.

A single count supports this clone. The genes are TRBV7-9 and TRBJ1-1, with a possible D match to TRBD1 (5 bases). The V end was cut by 3 bases, the J end by 4 bases, with 15 bases between. The CDR3 contains 15 residues. From germline, CDR1 is SEHNR and CDR2 FQNEAQ (reference sequence). The CDR3 region is CASSFPGLGRTEAFF. The CDR3 DNA reads as TGTGCCAGCAGCTTTCCAGGGCTGGGACGCACTGAAGCTTTCTTT.